These T cell receptor beta chains were read from a single sample in a study of shared clonotypes between healthy human individuals. TCRdb's table, derived via immunoSEQ multiplex PCR, lists solely in-frame clones and lacks some. The sample carries hundreds of thousands of clones, approximately 95% recorded once. The sequenced sample was naive CD8+ T cells sorted from blood. The receptor set was obtained from a woman younger than 45 in good health. The CDR3 runs from the conserved cysteine through the conserved F or W. The D gene is left open where the match is weak. Rows give clone size only sometimes, using once, few, many, or a class for an expanded clone.

j_call cdr3_length clone_size d_call v_call cdr3_nt cdr3_aa
TRBJ1-5 13 NA NA TRBV6-6 TGTGCCACGGGGCAGAATAGCAATCAGCCCCAGCATTTT CATGQNSNQPQHF
TRBJ2-1 11 NA NA TRBV28 TGTGCCAGCAGGATGAGTAGTGAGCAGTTCTTC CASRMSSEQFF
TRBJ2-4 18 NA NA TRBV7-8 TGTGCCAGCAGTTCACGGAGTTGGGGAGATCTAGCCAAAAACATTCAGTACTTC CASSSRSWGDLAKNIQYF
TRBJ2-7 16 NA TRBD1 TRBV28 TGTGCCAGCAGTTTCGGACCTGGGACAGGGGCTGGTGAGCAGTACTTC CASSFGPGTGAGEQYF
TRBJ2-3 13 NA NA TRBV6-1 TGTGCCAGCAAGACGGACCACACAGATACGCAGTATTTT CASKTDHTDTQYF
TRBJ2-7 13 NA TRBD2 TRBV2 TGTGCCAGCAGAACCGGGACTAGTAACGAGCAGTACTTC CASRTGTSNEQYF
TRBJ2-7 18 NA TRBD1 TRBV10-3 TGTGCCATCAGTGACCCATTGTGGCCCTTGACAGGGGGCGACGAGCAGTACTTC CAISDPLWPLTGGDEQYF
TRBJ2-5 16 NA TRBD2 TRBV7-9 TGTGCCAGCAGCTTAGATCTTGCGGGAGGGAGGGAGACCCAGTACTTC CASSLDLAGGRETQYF
TRBJ2-7 13 NA NA TRBV5-6 TGTGCCAGCAGCGCCTTTGGCTTCTACGAGCAGTACTTC CASSAFGFYEQYF
TRBJ1-2 14 once NA TRBV7-8 TGTGCCAGCAGCTTTTTCGGTCTCGGCTATGGCTACACCTTC CASSFFGLGYGYTF
TRBJ2-3 16 NA NA TRBV19 TGTGCCAGTAGACTCTCGGTGGGGAGGACGGCAGATACGCAGTATTTT CASRLSVGRTADTQYF
TRBJ2-7 13 NA TRBD1 TRBV19 TGTGCCAGTGGAAGACAGGGGGCCCGCGAGCAGTACTTC CASGRQGAREQYF
TRBJ2-2 14 NA TRBD1 TRBV28 TGTGCCAGCAGTTCAGGGGGAAGGACCGGGGAGCTGTTTTTT CASSSGGRTGELFF
TRBJ1-1 11 NA NA TRBV20-1 TGCAGTGCTTTGCTCGGGACTGAAGCTTTCTTT CSALLGTEAFF
TRBJ1-1 15 NA TRBD1 TRBV19 TGTGCCAGTAGTCCGTGGACAGGGACGAACACTGAAGCTTTCTTT CASSPWTGTNTEAFF
TRBJ1-1 15 NA TRBD1 TRBV4-1 TGCGCCAGCAGCCAGCTGGACAGGGGTTACACTGAAGCTTTCTTT CASSQLDRGYTEAFF
TRBJ2-5 16 NA TRBD2 TRBV10-2 TGCGCCAGCAGTGAGTCTTTGCGGGGGGCTTGGGAGACCCAGTACTTC CASSESLRGAWETQYF
TRBJ2-7 13 NA NA TRBV4-1 TGCGCCAGCAGCCAACGTCGGGGCTACGAGCAGTACTTC CASSQRRGYEQYF
TRBJ2-3 16 NA TRBD2 TRBV9 TGTGCCAGCAGCACCGGACTAGCGGGAGCATCTGATACGCAGTATTTT CASSTGLAGASDTQYF
TRBJ2-5 14 NA TRBD1 TRBV5-6 TGTGCCAGCAGCTTTCCGGGTACCACAGGGGAGCAGTACTTC CASSFPGTTGEQYF
TRBJ2-3 16 NA TRBD2 TRBV7-3 TGTGCCAGCAGCTTCGGCGCGGGAGGGCCCACAGATACGCAGTATTTT CASSFGAGGPTDTQYF
TRBJ2-1 15 NA TRBD2 TRBV6-1 TGTGCCAGCAGGACCCCCCTAGCGGGAGCTGGGGAGCAGTTCTTC CASRTPLAGAGEQFF
TRBJ2-7 13 NA NA TRBV27 TGTGCCAGCAGTTTACTTCAGGGATCCGAGCAGTACTTC CASSLLQGSEQYF
TRBJ2-7 13 NA NA TRBV4-2 TGTGCCAGCAGCCAAGGACTGCGGCACGAGCAGTACTTC CASSQGLRHEQYF